A selection of T cell receptor beta chains follows, all from one sample in a study of blood T cell repertoires in COVID-19. Using immunoSEQ multiplex PCR, the repertoire was profiled, and TCRdb retains in-frame clones only, with some absent. This sample has about 180,000 clones, with approximately 89% found just once. The source material was peripheral blood. The receptor set was obtained from a woman in her 30s with acute or convalescent COVID-19. Both conserved end residues are part of each CDR3. D genes are given only for firm matches. Only part of the rows carry a size: once, few, many, or a class if the clone is expanded.

V,J,size,D,DNA,CDR3
TRBV5-1,TRBJ2-1,.,.,TGCGCCAGCAGCTTGGGGGACATCTACAATGAGCAGTTCTTC,CASSLGDIYNEQFF
TRBV7-2,TRBJ1-3,.,.,TGTGCCAGCAGCGTAGCCTTCTCTGGAAACACCATATATTTT,CASSVAFSGNTIYF
TRBV2,TRBJ2-1,.,.,TGTGCCAGCGACGGGTCAACTAACTACAATGAGCAGTTCTTC,CASDGSTNYNEQFF
TRBV10-3,TRBJ2-3,once,TRBD2,TGTGCCATCAGCCCGAGCGGGAGAACAGATACGCAGTATTTT,CAISPSGRTDTQYF
TRBV3-1/TRBV3-2,TRBJ1-2,.,.,TGTGCCAGCGGCCTTGGAGGGTATGGCTACACCTTC,CASGLGGYGYTF
TRBV11-3,TRBJ2-7,.,TRBD1,TGTGCCAGCAGCTTCCGACAGGGTCTCTCCTACGAGCAGTACTTC,CASSFRQGLSYEQYF
TRBV18,TRBJ1-2,.,TRBD1,TGTGCCAGCTCACAAGGGACAGGGGACTTTTACACCTTC,CASSQGTGDFYTF
TRBV25-1,TRBJ2-1,.,TRBD2,TGTGCCACCCACCAGGGGCGGGAGGGCCACTACAATGAGCAGTTCTTC,CATHQGREGHYNEQFF
TRBV5-1,TRBJ2-2,.,TRBD2,TGCGCCAGCAGCTTAATAGTTGCGGGAGCCTCCGGGGAGCTGTTTTTT,CASSLIVAGASGELFF
TRBV2,TRBJ1-2,.,.,TGTGCCAGCAAAGGGCAGGGGCTAGGCTACACCTTC,CASKGQGLGYTF
TRBV11-3,TRBJ2-1,few,.,TGTGCCAGCAGCTTACCCGGCGGAAATGAGCAGTTCTTC,CASSLPGGNEQFF
TRBV5-1,TRBJ2-1,once,TRBD1,TGCGCCAGCAGCACAGGGACAGCCCGATACAATGAGCAGTTCTTC,CASSTGTARYNEQFF
TRBV6-5,TRBJ2-3,.,.,TGTGCCAGCAGTATTGGCCTAGAAGCAGATACGCAGTATTTT,CASSIGLEADTQYF
TRBV2,TRBJ1-6,once,.,TGTGCCAGCAGGTCAGGCGATAATTCACCCCTCCACTTT,CASRSGDNSPLHF
TRBV3-1/TRBV3-2,TRBJ2-7,.,TRBD2,TGTGCCAGCAGCCAAGTAAGCGGGACCGAGCAGTACTTC,CASSQVSGTEQYF
TRBV29-1,TRBJ1-1,.,.,TGCAGCGTTCTGAGCACTGAAGCTTTCTTT,CSVLSTEAFF
TRBV11-2,TRBJ2-7,.,.,TGTGCCAGCAGCTTCCTAACAGGGTCTTACTACGAGCAGTACTTC,CASSFLTGSYYEQYF
TRBV18,TRBJ1-4,.,TRBD1,TGTGCCAGCTCCCGGGACAGAAGCGAAAAACTGTTTTTT,CASSRDRSEKLFF
TRBV13,TRBJ2-3,once,.,TGTGCCAGCAGCCTTTTCCCAGATACGCAGTATTTT,CASSLFPDTQYF
TRBV6-4,TRBJ2-7,.,.,TGTGCCAGCAACCCTCGGGACACTGACTACGAGCAGTACTTC,CASNPRDTDYEQYF
TRBV6-5,TRBJ2-5,.,.,TGTGCCAGCAGTCCAAAAGAGACCCAGTACTTC,CASSPKETQYF
TRBV5-8,TRBJ2-2,.,TRBD2,TGTGCCTTAAGGGGGACTAGCGCGAACACCGGGGAGCTGTTTTTT,CALRGTSANTGELFF
TRBV2,TRBJ2-7,.,.,TGTGCCAGCACGGGTTCCTACGAGCAGTACTTC,CASTGSYEQYF
TRBV7-2,TRBJ2-1,.,.,TGTGCCAGCAGCTTAGGACCAGCGGTCAATGAGCAGTTCTTC,CASSLGPAVNEQFF
TRBV7-2,TRBJ1-5,once,.,TGTGCCAGCAGTAACGACAGAGATCAGCCCCAGCATTTT,CASSNDRDQPQHF
TRBV19,TRBJ2-6,.,.,TGTGCCAGTAGTTCGTCTGGGGCCAACGTCCTGACTTTC,CASSSSGANVLTF
TRBV6-6,TRBJ2-7,.,.,TGTGCCAGCACCGGGGAGGTCCACGAGCAGTACTTC,CASTGEVHEQYF
TRBV19,TRBJ2-7,.,TRBD2,TGTGCCAGTAGTACGACTAGCGGAGTCCAGTACGAGCAGTACTTC,CASSTTSGVQYEQYF
TRBV10-3,TRBJ2-7,once,.,TGTGCCATCAGTGAGCAAGGTAACCGCGGGCCCTACGAGCAGTACTTC,CAISEQGNRGPYEQYF